The 9 T cell receptor beta chains presented below share a single source sample, sequenced in a study of breast tumors, draining lymph nodes, adjacent tissues. MiXCR, run by TCRdb on the multiplex PCR reads, gives a single entry per CDR3 protein. Of 160,000 or so distinct CDR3 sequences in the sample, roughly a third were seen once. The lymph nodes were axillary draining lymph nodes from breast cancer patients. Sequencing used axillary lymph node tissue. These receptors originate from a female donor with breast cancer. Some clones in this sample may be carry-over from other donors' samples.

In this sample, this clonotype turned up many times. This rearrangement joins TRBV7-3 to TRBJ2-2, with a possible D match to TRBD2 (5 bases). The CDR3 runs to 15 residues. Germline CDR1 reads SGHTA; CDR2 reads FQGTGA. With 2 bases removed from V and 5 bases from J, the gap between germline ends came to 12 bases. For the CDR3, the DNA is TGTGCCAGCAGCTTATGGGCGGGCGAGACCGGGGAGCTGTTTTTT. It yields the protein CASSLWAGETGELFF.

This clonotype was recorded many times. The genes are TRBV5-1 and TRBJ2-7; weak D call: TRBD1 (5 bases). CDR3 length: 14 amino acids. Germline CDR1 SGHRS, CDR2 YFSETQ. Trimming left V 4 bases short and J 2 bases short, with 13 bases between. The CDR3 DNA reads TGCGCCAGCAGCCCCCGGACACTTCCCTACGAGCAGTACTTC. Its protein is CASSPRTLPYEQYF.

About this clonotype itself: One end of the junction does not line up with germline, which may come from a read error. J is TRBJ2-7 and V is TRBV5-5; unclear D gene. CDR1 SGHKS and CDR2 YYEKEE come from the germline V gene (reference sequence). The CDR3 runs to 15 residues. The chain's CDR3 is CASGLKSGKGYGQYF. CDR3 nucleotides: TGTGCCAGCGGCTTGAAGTCGGGCAAGGGATACGGGCAGTACTTC.

This clonotype was detected ten times or more. One junction end disagrees with the germline gene, perhaps due to a read error. The chain carries TRBV9 and TRBJ2-5, with D uncertain. Germline assignment: CDR1 SGDLS and CDR2 YYNGEE. This CDR3 has 14 residues. The CDR3 DNA is TGTGCCAGCAGCGGGGGAAGTTTACAAGAGACCCAGTCCTTC. This encodes CASSGGSLQETQSF.

The gene calls are TRBV6-6 and TRBJ1-5; TRBD1 is a possible D gene (6 bases). The germline gives CDR1 MNHNY, CDR2 SVGAGI (reference sequence). The V and J ends lost 0 bases and 0 bases respectively, with 21 bases between them. The CDR3 sequence is 20 residues long. In nucleotides, the CDR3 is TGTGCCAGCAGTTACTCGATCGGGCAGGGGCCCTTATATAGCAATCAGCCCCAGCATTTT. As protein: CASSYSIGQGPLYSNQPQHF.

V and J are TRBV7-9 and TRBJ1-1; the match to TRBD1 covers 10 bases. V gave up 5 bases and J gave up 4 bases; unmatched junction bases: 16. The CDR3 has 18 residues. Germline V gene lookup returns CDR1 SEHNR and CDR2 FQNEAQ (reference sequence). This CDR3 is CASSPRPRDRGGGTEAFF. The CDR3 DNA follows: TGTGCCAGCAGCCCGCGACCCCGGGACAGGGGAGGAGGCACTGAAGCTTTCTTT.

This clonotype turned up a few times. This may be a read error: a much more frequent sequence differs by one nucleotide. This chain connects TRBV6-5 to TRBJ1-3, with no clear D. The CDR3 has 13 residues. Germline CDR1 and CDR2: MNHEY and SVGAGI. V was shortened by 5 bases and J by 4 bases, with 9 bases between the two germline ends. CDR3 in amino acids: CASSHFRGNTIYF. CDR3 coding DNA: TGTGCCAGCAGTCACTTTAGAGGAAACACCATATATTTT.

This clonotype was recorded a few times. The chain combines TRBV6-6 with TRBJ1-5; D remains ambiguous. Per germline, CDR1 MNHNY and CDR2 SVGAGI (reference sequence). The CDR3 totals 13 residues. The germline V and J ends were trimmed by 5 bases and 2 bases, with 7 bases remaining between them. CDR3 sequence reads: CASSHPGNQPQHF. CDR3 DNA sequence: TGTGCCAGCAGTCACCCCGGCAATCAGCCCCAGCATTTT.

This clonotype was picked up a small number of times. Germline and junction disagree at one end, which may indicate a read error. The gene calls are TRBV20-1 and TRBJ2-2, with D possibly being TRBD2 (6 bases). The CDR3 runs 14 residues. CDR1 is DFQATT and CDR2 is SNEGSKA in the germline V gene (reference sequence). CDR3 nucleotide sequence: TGCAGTGCAGCCCGGCAGGCGAACACCGGGGGGCTGTTTTTT. Protein sequence: CSAARQANTGGLFF.